The following is a T cell receptor beta chain sequence with its context. One end of the junction is discordant with germline, which a read error may explain. The table came from immunoSEQ multiplex PCR; TCRdb's copy has only in-frame clones and leaves some out. The repertoire holds more than 9,000 clones, with 60% to 70% as singletons. CDR1 and CDR2 (germline): MDHEN, SYDVKM. This CDR3 contains 14 residues. These data are taken from a study of ipilimumab plus nivolumab after autologous stem cell transplantation. Patients got ipilimumab 1 mg/kg beginning 14 to 28 days post-transplant. Patients got 3 mg/kg IV nivolumab weeks 1, 4, 7, 10, then biweekly through week 26.

The source of this sequence is a female donor with multiple myeloma. The sequencing here drew on PBMCs, taken in a trial of ipilimumab plus nivolumab as post-transplant consolidation. This chain links TRBV28 with TRBJ2-5; no definite D call. CDR3 in DNA: TGTGCCAGCAGCCCTGTCGGTGTTAAAGATACCCAGTACTTC. As protein: CASSPVGVKDTQYF.